This record concerns one T cell receptor beta chain sequence. Within the sample, other DNA sequences also encode this same CDR3. Germline CDR1 and CDR2: SGHDT and YYEEEE. V shed 0 bases and J shed 4 bases, with 10 bases lying between them. The CDR3 is 14 residues long. Assay: immunoSEQ multiplex PCR; the TCRdb copy retains only in-frame clones and omits some. Found here are 600,000 to 750,000 clones, less than 95% of them singletons; the top ten hold more than 30%. The sample originates from a study of shared clonotypes between healthy human individuals. V usage is TRBV5-6 and J usage is TRBJ1-1, with unresolved D. The sample taken for sequencing was memory CD8+ T cells from PBMCs. Subset meaning: CD45RO+ cells pooled with CCR7-negative TemRA cells. This receptor was obtained from a man younger than 30 in good health. Some clones in this sample may be carry-over from other donors' samples. The CDR3 sequence is CASSLGGRRTEAFF. The CDR3, as DNA: TGTGCCAGCAGCTTGGGAGGGCGCCGCACTGAAGCTTTCTTT.